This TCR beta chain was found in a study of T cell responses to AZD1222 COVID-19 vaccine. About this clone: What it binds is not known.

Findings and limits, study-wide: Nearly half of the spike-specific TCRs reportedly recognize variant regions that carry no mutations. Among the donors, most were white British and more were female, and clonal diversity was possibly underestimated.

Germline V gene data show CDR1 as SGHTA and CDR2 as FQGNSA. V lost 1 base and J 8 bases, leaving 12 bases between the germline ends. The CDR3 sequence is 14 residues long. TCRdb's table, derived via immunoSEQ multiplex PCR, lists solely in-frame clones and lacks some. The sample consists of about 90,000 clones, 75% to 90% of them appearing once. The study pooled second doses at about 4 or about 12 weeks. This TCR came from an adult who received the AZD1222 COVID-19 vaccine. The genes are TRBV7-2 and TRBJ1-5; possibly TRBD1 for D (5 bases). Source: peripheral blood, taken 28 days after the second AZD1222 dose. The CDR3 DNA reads TGTGCCAGCAGCTTAGGTCGGGGGGGGGAGCCCCAGCATTTT. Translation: CASSLGRGGEPQHF. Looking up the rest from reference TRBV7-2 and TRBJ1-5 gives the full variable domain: GAGVSQSPSNKVTEKGKDVELRCDPISGHTALYWYRQSLGQGLEFLIYFQGNSAPDKSGLPSDRFSAERTGGSVSTLTIQRTQQEDSAVYLCASSLGRGGEPQHFGDGTRLSIL.